A single sample gave rise to the 30 T cell receptor beta chains below, sequenced in a study of CD8+ T cells in alopecia areata. Treatment indicated: oral pan-JAK inhibitor, 5-10 mg twice daily. The sequencing template was cDNA reverse transcribed from extracted RNA. Measured with immunoSEQ multiplex PCR; TCRdb has only the in-frame clones, and not every one. The sample carries some 220,000 clones, more than 45% recorded once. This sample comprised CD4+ T cells sorted from blood, obtained at week 4, from a patient treated with tofacitinib. The receptors were sampled from a human donor with alopecia areata.

In regard to this clone: The junction and the germline gene differ at one end; a read error may be behind it. J is TRBJ2-5 and V is TRBV5-6, with TRBD2 identical over 12 bases. The germline gives CDR1 SGHDT, CDR2 YYEEEE. The CDR3 totals 15 residues. The CDR3 here is CASTLTSGGQETQYF. In nucleotides, the CDR3 is TGTGCCAGCACCTTGACTAGCGGGGGCCAAGAGACCCAGTACTTC.

V and J are TRBV30 and TRBJ2-7, with D unresolved. The CDR3 is made up of 15 amino acids. The germline V gene encodes CDR1 GTSNPN and CDR2 SVGIG (reference sequence). Trimming stripped 0 bases from V and 4 bases from J, with 16 bases between. CDR3 in DNA: TGTGCCTGGAGTGTCGACGGGTTCCTGTCTTACGAGCAGTACTTC. It is translated as CAWSVDGFLSYEQYF.

This sequence joins TRBV5-6 and TRBJ1-5; the match to TRBD1 covers 7 bases. V lost 3 bases, J lost 1 base, and 4 bases stayed unmatched. In germline, CDR1 is SGHDT, CDR2 YYEEEE. The CDR3 runs 15 residues. Written as DNA, the CDR3 is TGTGCCAGCAGCTACGACAGGGAAAGCAATCAGCCCCAGCATTTT. The encoded protein is CASSYDRESNQPQHF.

J is TRBJ2-7 and V is TRBV18; a weak D match, TRBD1 (6 bases). The germline gives CDR1 KGHSH, CDR2 LQKENI. Trimming left V 1 base short and J 3 bases short, with 13 bases between. This CDR3 has 15 residues. The CDR3 DNA reads TGTGCCAGCTCACCACTACCAGGGGAGCACTACGAGCAGTACTTC. Residues: CASSPLPGEHYEQYF.

The chain uses TRBV2 and TRBJ1-5; TRBD1 matches at 9 bases. V was pared by 2 bases and J by 5 bases, with 1 base of the junction left unmatched. The CDR3 sequence is 14 residues long. Germline loops: CDR1 SNHLY, CDR2 FYNNEI. Here the CDR3 reads CASSERTGDQPQHF. The CDR3 DNA sequence: TGTGCCAGCAGTGAACGGACAGGGGATCAGCCCCAGCATTTT. The full variable domain, rest sourced from reference TRBV2 and TRBJ1-5, is EPEVTQTPSHQVTQMGQEVILRCVPISNHLYFYWYRQILGQKVEFLVSFYNNEISEKSEIFDDQFSVERPDGSNFTLKIRSTKLEDSAMYFCASSERTGDQPQHFGDGTRLSIL.

The sample holds many counts of this clone. This rearrangement joins TRBV5-6 to TRBJ2-5, with a possible D match to TRBD2 (8 bases). The germline CDR1 and CDR2 sequences are SGHDT and YYEEEE. Between the trimmed V and J ends, which lost 1 base and 5 bases, there was a span of 21 bases. The CDR3 length is 17 residues. CDR3 DNA sequence: TGTGCCAGCAGCTTGTTAGGCGGACTAGCAGGGGGGGAGACCCAGTACTTC. This sequence encodes CASSLLGGLAGGETQYF.

V usage is TRBV7-9 and J usage is TRBJ2-7, with a tentative D call TRBD1 (5 bases). CDR1 is SEHNR and CDR2 is FQNEAQ in the germline V gene (reference sequence). The CDR3 length is 11 residues. Trimming took off 6 bases at V and 7 bases at J, with 10 bases between the two ends. DNA of the CDR3: TGTGCCAGCAGTTCCACAGGAGAGCAGTACTTC. Amino acid sequence: CASSSTGEQYF.

J is TRBJ2-1 and V is TRBV11-2, with 8 bases that match TRBD2. With V trimmed by 1 base and J by 8 bases, 4 bases remained unmatched. Per the germline V gene, CDR1 is SGHAT and CDR2 is FQNNGV. The CDR3 is made up of 14 amino acids. The CDR3 nucleotides read TGTGCCAGCAGCTTAGCTAGCGGGCGCTATGAGCAGTTCTTC. It translates to CASSLASGRYEQFF.

A few counts support this clone. The chain is built from TRBV15 and TRBJ1-2, with D unclear. V was trimmed by 5 bases and J by 2 bases, leaving 9 bases between them. Germline assignment: CDR1 LNHNV and CDR2 YYDKDF (reference sequence). CDR3 length equals 13 residues. The CDR3 coding sequence is TGTGCCACCAGCGGTTCCGACAACTATGGCTACACCTTC. This encodes CATSGSDNYGYTF.

V and J are TRBV15 and TRBJ1-5; D is undetermined. The CDR3 spans 13 residues. Germline V gene sequence: CDR1 LNHNV, CDR2 YYDKDF (reference sequence). The germline V and J ends were trimmed by 2 bases and 7 bases, with 9 bases remaining between them. The CDR3 nucleotides read TGTGCCACCAGCAGACCCACCTTGCAGCCCCAGCATTTT. Translating gives CATSRPTLQPQHF.

V gene TRBV7-3 combines with J gene TRBJ1-1; D is possibly TRBD1 (6 bases). Germline V CDR1 and CDR2: SGHTA, FQGTGA. The CDR3 covers 14 residues. The ends were cut back, 5 bases at V and 11 bases at J, with 21 bases in the middle. The CDR3 reads CASSLLAFQGWAFF. The CDR3 DNA is TGTGCCAGCAGCCTACTCGCTTTCCAGGGGTGGGCTTTCTTT.

This clone has only a few counts. The chain joins TRBV10-3 to TRBJ1-2; 7 positions agree with TRBD1. The CDR3 extends over 13 amino acids. Per germline, CDR1 ENHRY and CDR2 SYGVKD. With V trimmed by 3 bases and J by 5 bases, 3 bases remained unmatched. CDR3 DNA: TGTGCCATCAGTGAAAACAGGGGATATGGCTACACCTTC. It codes for CAISENRGYGYTF.

This clone has only a few counts. The chain uses TRBV11-1 and TRBJ2-2; no clear D. V lost 8 bases and J 6 bases, leaving 7 bases between the germline ends. Germline V gene lookup returns CDR1 SGHAT and CDR2 FQDESV (reference sequence). There are 11 residues in the CDR3. The CDR3 spells CASGSAGELFF. In DNA, the CDR3 is TGTGCCAGCGGGTCAGCCGGGGAGCTGTTTTTT.

The chain has TRBV25-1 and TRBJ2-6; 7 bases align to TRBD1. The CDR3 totals 18 residues. The germline V gene has CDR1 MGHDK and CDR2 SYGVNS. J lost 0 bases, V lost 1 base, and 6 bases had no gene match. The CDR3 DNA reads as TGTGCCAGCAGTGAATCCCCCGGGACAGTCTCTGGGGCCAACGTCCTGACTTTC. Translation: CASSESPGTVSGANVLTF.

Turning to this clone: The same CDR3 is also encoded by other DNA sequences in this sample. The gene calls are TRBV29-1 and TRBJ1-1; tentative D call: TRBD1 (5 bases). This CDR3 spans 13 amino acids. Looked up from germline, CDR1 is SQVTM and CDR2 is ANQGSEA. Trimming shortened V by 5 bases and J by 0 bases, and 10 bases separated the two germline ends. CDR3 nucleotides: TGCAGCGTTCAGGGCCGAATGAACACTGAAGCTTTCTTT. Its translation: CSVQGRMNTEAFF. The full variable domain, rest sourced from reference TRBV29-1 and TRBJ1-1, is SAVISQKPSRDICQRGTSLTIQCQVDSQVTMMFWYRQQPGQSLTLIATANQGSEATYESGFVIDKFPISRPNLTFSTLTVSNMSPEDSSIYLCSVQGRMNTEAFFGQGTRLTVV.

The chain is built from TRBV29-1 and TRBJ1-2; D perhaps matches TRBD1 (5 bases). The germline V and J ends were trimmed by 4 bases and 7 bases, with 16 bases remaining between them. Germline lookup yields CDR1 SQVTM and CDR2 ANQGSEA. The length of the CDR3 is 13 residues. CDR3 sequence (DNA): TGCAGCGTTGTTCCCCAGGGAAGTCCTGGCTACACCTTC. Its translation is CSVVPQGSPGYTF.

The rearrangement links TRBV30 to TRBJ1-2; D gene ambiguous. The CDR3 loop spans 12 amino acids. Germline CDR1 and CDR2: GTSNPN and SVGIG (reference sequence). V lost 5 bases, J lost 5 bases, and 12 bases lay in between. DNA for the CDR3: TGTGCCTGGGGGAAAGTTAGTTATGGCTACACCTTC. It is translated as CAWGKVSYGYTF.

This clone was seen a few times. This chain links TRBV7-2 with TRBJ1-1; a possible D gene is TRBD1 (6 bases). Germline values: CDR1 SGHTA, CDR2 FQGNSA. V lost 5 bases to trimming and J lost 10 bases, with 23 bases between them. The CDR3 loop spans 15 amino acids. CDR3 sequence: CASSPVGGASVVAFF. The CDR3 coding sequence is TGTGCCAGCAGCCCCGTTGGGGGGGCTAGTGTAGTAGCTTTCTTT.

The chain uses TRBV7-2 and TRBJ1-4; D is undetermined. V was clipped by 2 bases and J by 7 bases, with 5 bases between them. The CDR3 is made up of 12 amino acids. Per germline, CDR1 SGHTA and CDR2 FQGNSA. CDR3 sequence reads: CASSLPSEKLFF. The CDR3 region has the DNA TGTGCCAGCAGCTTACCCTCTGAAAAACTGTTTTTT.

The V gene is TRBV19, the J gene TRBJ1-2, with D unresolved. Trimming took off 2 bases at V and 4 bases at J, with 8 bases between the two ends. Germline CDR1 reads LNHDA; CDR2 reads SQIVND (reference sequence). The CDR3 consists of 13 residues. The CDR3 coding sequence is TGTGCCAGTAGTATAAGCAGGATCTATGGCTACACCTTC. This sequence encodes CASSISRIYGYTF.

This clone was detected a few times. The chain couples TRBV5-4 to TRBJ1-5; D not certain. The germline V and J ends were trimmed by 0 bases and 0 bases, with 4 bases remaining between them. Germline values: CDR1 SGHNT, CDR2 YYREEE (reference sequence). This CDR3 is built from 14 residues. In nucleotides, the CDR3 is TGTGCCAGCAGCTTGGCCGGTAGCAATCAGCCCCAGCATTTT. This translates into CASSLAGSNQPQHF.

The chain recombines TRBV10-1 with TRBJ1-5; D remains ambiguous. The ends were cut back, 3 bases at V and 4 bases at J, with 7 bases in the middle. This CDR3 contains 13 residues. Germline V gene sequence: CDR1 WNHNN, CDR2 SYGVQD (reference sequence). The CDR3 region has the DNA TGCGCCAGCAGTGATGGGTTAAATCAGCCCCAGCATTTT. Amino acid sequence: CASSDGLNQPQHF.

This clone was recorded a few times. The rearrangement uses TRBV10-3 and TRBJ1-5, with D unresolved. Germline CDR1 is ENHRY and CDR2 is SYGVKD. V lost 3 bases to trimming and J lost 4 bases, with 16 bases between them. The CDR3 runs to 16 residues. CDR3 in DNA: TGTGCCATCAGTGAAGGGTCGGGAAGAGGGAATCAGCCCCAGCATTTT. Translated: CAISEGSGRGNQPQHF.

The rearrangement uses TRBV10-3 and TRBJ2-6; possible D gene TRBD2, 5 bases. This CDR3 is 14 amino acids long. The germline V gene encodes CDR1 ENHRY and CDR2 SYGVKD. V was shortened by 2 bases and J by 7 bases, with 9 bases between the two germline ends. CDR3 in amino acids: CAISERERANVLTF. The CDR3 bases are TGTGCCATCAGTGAGAGGGAGCGAGCCAACGTCCTGACTTTC.

This clone was counted between two and nine times. The gene calls are TRBV30 and TRBJ1-6; no firm D call. Trimming left V 4 bases short and J 8 bases short, with 12 bases between. This CDR3 is 13 amino acids long. Germline V gene data show CDR1 as GTSNPN and CDR2 as SVGIG (reference sequence). CDR3 residues: CAWNEDFDSPLHF. The CDR3 DNA is TGTGCCTGGAACGAGGATTTTGATTCACCCCTCCACTTT. The whole variable domain, remainder taken from reference TRBV30 and TRBJ1-6, is SQTIHQWPATLVQPVGSPLSLECTVEGTSNPNLYWYRQAAGRGLQLLFYSVGIGQISSEVPQNLSASRPQDRQFILSSKKLLLSDSGFYLCAWNEDFDSPLHFGNGTRLTVT.

The chain joins TRBV4-2 to TRBJ1-1; D is unresolved. This CDR3 comprises 13 residues. Trimming took off 0 bases at V and 8 bases at J, with 10 bases between the two ends. Germline CDR1 and CDR2: LGHNA and YNFKEQ. This CDR3 is CASSQDTQAEAFF. CDR3 bases: TGTGCCAGCAGCCAAGATACCCAGGCCGAAGCTTTCTTT.

The rearrangement links TRBV2 to TRBJ2-1; 7 bases fit TRBD2. CDR1 SNHLY and CDR2 FYNNEI come from the germline V gene. The CDR3 loop spans 15 amino acids. Trimming cost V 5 bases and J 7 bases; bases outside gene matches: 11. The CDR3 region has the DNA TGTGCCAGCAGTTCCAGAGGACTAGTAGTGAATGAGCAGTTCTTC. It specifies CASSSRGLVVNEQFF.

Worth noting for this clone: Other DNA variants within this sample encode the same CDR3. J is TRBJ1-1 and V is TRBV5-1; D call uncertain. The CDR3 is 13 amino acids. Looked up from germline, CDR1 is SGHRS and CDR2 is YFSETQ. Trimming took 0 bases from V and 5 from J, leaving 8 bases between them. Here the CDR3 DNA reads TGCGCCAGCAGCTTGGAATTAGGTACTGAAGCTTTCTTT. Translating it yields CASSLELGTEAFF.

V and J are TRBV6-5 and TRBJ2-7; no firm D call. The CDR3 is 12 amino acids. Germline V gene lookup returns CDR1 MNHEY and CDR2 SVGAGI. Trimming took off 7 bases at V and 3 bases at J, with 10 bases between the two ends. The CDR3 sequence is CASTSNHYEQYF. The CDR3 region has the DNA TGTGCCAGCACCTCAAACCACTACGAGCAGTACTTC.

The V gene is TRBV29-1, the J gene TRBJ1-2, with D possibly being TRBD1 (5 bases). The CDR3 extends over 11 amino acids. Looked up from germline, CDR1 is SQVTM and CDR2 is ANQGSEA. V lost 4 bases, J lost 9 bases, and 12 bases lay in between. The CDR3 loop is CSVASGLRYTF. The CDR3 region has the DNA TGCAGCGTTGCGTCAGGGCTTCGCTACACCTTC.